This TCR beta chain was identified during a study of control samples from healthy donors and cancer patients. The data were produced by immunoSEQ multiplex PCR, yet TCRdb's version contains in-frame clones alone and is incomplete. The sample has approximately 90,000 clones; 85% are singletons. CDR3 size: 15 residues. The V end was cut by 1 base, the J end by 3 bases, with 13 bases between. Per the germline V gene, CDR1 is MNHNS and CDR2 is SASEGT. The source material was blood. The V gene is TRBV6-1, the J gene TRBJ2-7; D possibly corresponds to TRBD1 (6 bases). The TCR comes from a man in his thirties or forties in good health. CDR3: CASSEGTAVYYEQYF. The CDR3 DNA reads TGTGCCAGCAGTGAAGGGACAGCCGTATACTACGAGCAGTACTTC.